A single sample gave rise to the 4 T cell receptor beta chains below, sequenced in a study of human CD8 memory T cell subsets. Sequencing libraries of TCR beta were made by UMI-labeled 5' RACE. TCRdb reprocessed the 5' RACE reads, with one entry per CDR3 protein and no DNA. The sample totals roughly 5,400 distinct CDR3 sequences; its top ten clones hold over 15%. Source material: CD8+ T cells from PBMCs. The receptors originated from a human donor in good health.

This chain links TRBV27 with TRBJ1-2; TCRdb outputs TRBD1, but without DNA this stays unchecked. Germline-derived CDR1 and CDR2 are MNHEY and SMNVEV (reference sequence). This CDR3 spans 14 amino acids. CDR3 amino acids: CASSPWTSNYGYTF.

The chain is built from TRBV19 and TRBJ2-5; TCRdb designates TRBD2, a call that cannot be tested without DNA. Germline V gives CDR1 LNHDA, CDR2 SQIVND (reference sequence). The CDR3 consists of 14 residues. This CDR3 is CASAEDRIQETQYF. Supplemented by reference TRBV19 and TRBJ2-5, the full variable domain reads DGGITQSPKYLFRKEGQNVTLSCEQNLNHDAMYWYRQDPGQGLRLIYYSQIVNDFQKGDIAEGYSVSREKKESFPLTVTSAQKNPTAFYLCASAEDRIQETQYFGPGTRLLVL.

J is TRBJ2-1 and V is TRBV7-6; the D gene TCRdb calls, TRBD1, cannot be checked with no DNA. CDR3 length: 13 amino acids. In germline, CDR1 is SGHVS, CDR2 FNYEAQ. The CDR3 sequence is CASSFGGLNEQFF.

This chain connects TRBV30 to TRBJ2-7; TCRdb proposes TRBD1, but this gene call is untestable without DNA. CDR1 is GTSNPN and CDR2 is SVGIG in the germline V gene (reference sequence). CDR3 length equals 15 residues. The CDR3 loop is CAWKKGQAISYEQYF.